This T cell receptor beta chain was obtained from a study of blood T cell repertoires in COVID-19. Assay used: immunoSEQ multiplex PCR; TCRdb lists only in-frame clones, some missing. The sample yields approximately 170,000 clones, approximately 86% seen once. The CDR3 extends over 13 amino acids. V was clipped by 7 bases and J by 2 bases, with 11 bases between them. CDR1 is LGHDT, CDR2 YNNKEL, per germline (reference sequence). The sample consisted of peripheral blood. The V gene is TRBV3-1 (or the pseudogene TRBV3-2), the J gene TRBJ1-1; no clear D gene. This sequence originates from an elderly woman with COVID-19, enrolled during active disease. The CDR3 loop is CASTPRRNTEAFF. The DNA for the CDR3 is TGTGCCAGCACTCCTAGGCGTAACACTGAAGCTTTCTTT.